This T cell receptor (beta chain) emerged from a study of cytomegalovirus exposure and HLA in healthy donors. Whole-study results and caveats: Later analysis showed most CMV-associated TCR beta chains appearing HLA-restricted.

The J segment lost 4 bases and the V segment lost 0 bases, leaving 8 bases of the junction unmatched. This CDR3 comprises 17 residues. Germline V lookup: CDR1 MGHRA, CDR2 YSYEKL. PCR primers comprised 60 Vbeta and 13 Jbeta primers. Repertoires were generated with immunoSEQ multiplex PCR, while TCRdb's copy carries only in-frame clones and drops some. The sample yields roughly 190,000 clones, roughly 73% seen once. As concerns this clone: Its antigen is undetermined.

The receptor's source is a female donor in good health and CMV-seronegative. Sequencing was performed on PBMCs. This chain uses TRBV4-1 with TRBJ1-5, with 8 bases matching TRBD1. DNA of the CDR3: TGCGCCAGCAGCCAAGAGACCGGACAGGGCTCTAATCAGCCCCAGCATTTT. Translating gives CASSQETGQGSNQPQHF.